The T cell receptor beta chain under discussion was sequenced for a study of T cells in Graves' hyperthyroidism and ophthalmopathy. What was amplified from RNA transcripts were TCR beta CDR3 regions. The TCR CDR3 was amplified in a first-round RT-PCR using the HTBI primer set. TCRdb used MiXCR to reprocess the multiplex PCR reads, holding one entry per CDR3 protein. The sample holds approximately 400,000 distinct CDR3 sequences, about a sixth seen once. The sample taken for sequencing was blood. This sequence originates from a woman aged 18-29 years with Graves' hyperthyroidism.

CDR3 sequence: CASSFGTGGFHEQYF. The CDR3 DNA follows: TGTGCCAGCAGCTTCGGAACAGGGGGCTTCCACGAGCAGTACTTC. The chain employs TRBV7-9 and TRBJ2-7, with 9 bases that match TRBD1. There are 15 residues in the CDR3. The V and J ends lost 3 bases and 5 bases, in that order; junction bases with no gene match: 8. Germline V gene data show CDR1 as SEHNR and CDR2 as FQNEAQ (reference sequence).